These 15 T cell receptor beta chains were sequenced from one sample in a study of T cell clonotyping in hematopoietic cell transplantation. Some clones are missing from TCRdb's copy, which holds only in-frame ones; the method was immunoSEQ multiplex PCR. The data contain fewer than 40,000 clones, over 80% of them singletons. The sequencing sample was made of peripheral blood mononuclear cells. The receptors come from a woman in her thirties or forties in good health. Some clones in this sample may be carry-over from other donors' samples.

In nucleotides, the CDR3 is TGTGCCAGCAGGGACAGGGGGCTCGGTTACAGCAATCAGCCCCAGCATTTT. Protein product: CASRDRGLGYSNQPQHF. The chain links TRBV2 to TRBJ1-5; 11 bases are shared with TRBD1. The CDR3 contains 17 residues. Losses at the gene ends were 6 bases for V and 1 base for J; bases not matched to a gene: 8. Germline values: CDR1 SNHLY, CDR2 FYNNEI.

CDR3 nucleotide sequence: TGTGCCAGCAGACATGGCAGTCCCAATCAGCCCCAGCATTTT. It translates to CASRHGSPNQPQHF. The rearrangement uses TRBV6-1 and TRBJ1-5; D is unclear. The CDR3 has 14 amino acids. V was cut by 6 bases and J by 3 bases, with 12 bases left in between. The germline V gene has CDR1 MNHNS and CDR2 SASEGT.

The sample holds one count of this clone. The gene calls are TRBV5-1 and TRBJ1-1; TRBD1 aligns across 8 bases. Germline CDR1 SGHRS, CDR2 YFSETQ. The ends lost 4 bases at V and 1 base at J; junction bases unmatched: 3. This CDR3 region has 14 residues. CDR3 loop: CASSPDRANTEAFF. In nucleotides, the CDR3 is TGCGCCAGCAGCCCGGACAGGGCGAACACTGAAGCTTTCTTT.

The chain couples TRBV5-1 to TRBJ1-1; the D gene is possibly TRBD1 (5 bases). V was shortened by 1 base and J by 3 bases, with 10 bases between the two germline ends. The CDR3 covers 14 residues. Germline CDR1 SGHRS, CDR2 YFSETQ. The CDR3 region is CASSLTGSDTEAFF. The CDR3 bases are TGCGCCAGCAGCTTGACAGGATCGGACACTGAAGCTTTCTTT.

V usage is TRBV7-9 and J usage is TRBJ2-1, with 10 nucleotides matching TRBD2. Germline CDR1 and CDR2: SEHNR and FQNEAQ (reference sequence). The CDR3 contains 15 residues. V dropped 6 bases and J dropped 2; count of bases not matched to a gene: 4. The CDR3 sequence: CASRPGLAAYNEQFF. The CDR3 DNA reads as TGTGCCAGCAGACCAGGACTAGCGGCCTACAATGAGCAGTTCTTC.

This chain links TRBV19 with TRBJ1-5, with unresolved D. The CDR3 is 18 amino acids. Trimming stripped 6 bases from V and 1 base from J, with 22 bases between. Germline V gene lookup returns CDR1 LNHDA and CDR2 SQIVND (reference sequence). Here the CDR3 reads CASRFTAWPQASNQPQHF. CDR3 bases: TGTGCCAGTAGATTCACCGCATGGCCCCAGGCCAGCAATCAGCCCCAGCATTTT.

There are a few counts of this clone. This chain connects TRBV5-1 to TRBJ1-2, with 8 bases identical to TRBD1. The CDR3 is 13 amino acids. CDR1 is SGHRS and CDR2 is YFSETQ in the germline V gene. J was trimmed by 6 bases and V by 3 bases; bases with no gene match: 4. The CDR3, as DNA: TGCGCCAGCAGCTCAGAGGACAGGGATGGCTACACCTTC. It is translated as CASSSEDRDGYTF.

The J gene is TRBJ1-1, the V gene TRBV20-1, with D uncertain. Germline CDR1 is DFQATT and CDR2 is SNEGSKA (reference sequence). The ends were cut back, 5 bases at V and 5 bases at J, with 9 bases in the middle. The CDR3 is 11 residues long. CDR3 residues: CSAVMGTEAFF. CDR3 nucleotide sequence: TGCAGTGCTGTTATGGGAACTGAAGCTTTCTTT.

This chain connects TRBV5-1 to TRBJ2-7; TRBD1 agrees at 11 bases. V lost 0 bases, J lost 6 bases, and 2 bases stayed unmatched. The CDR3 is made up of 14 amino acids. Germline CDR1 SGHRS, CDR2 YFSETQ. The CDR3 loop reads CASSLGGQGGEQYF. The CDR3 bases are TGCGCCAGCAGCTTGGGGGGACAGGGGGGCGAGCAGTACTTC.

The chain carries TRBV19 and TRBJ1-4; D gene unclear. CDR1 LNHDA and CDR2 SQIVND come from the germline V gene (reference sequence). The CDR3 runs 15 residues. The ends were cut back, 9 bases at V and 8 bases at J, with 22 bases in the middle. CDR3 in amino acids: CASQRRSSQQEKLFF. The DNA for the CDR3 is TGTGCCAGCCAACGCCGAAGTTCGCAGCAAGAAAAACTGTTTTTT.

This clone came up once. The V gene is TRBV5-1, the J gene TRBJ1-1; D gene ambiguous. The CDR3 contains 13 residues. The V gene's germline CDR1 is SGHRS and CDR2 YFSETQ. V was trimmed by 5 bases and J by 3 bases, leaving 11 bases between them. The CDR3 DNA reads as TGCGCCAGCAGTGAGAATGGGGACACTGAAGCTTTCTTT. Encoded protein: CASSENGDTEAFF.

The chain is built from TRBV18 and TRBJ2-2; TRBD2 aligns across 7 bases. The CDR3 contains 15 residues. V lost 3 bases to trimming and J lost 4 bases; unmatched junction nucleotides: 5. From germline, CDR1 is KGHSH and CDR2 LQKENI. This chain's CDR3 is CASSPGLVSTGELFF. In DNA, the CDR3 is TGTGCCAGCTCACCTGGACTAGTGAGCACCGGGGAGCTGTTTTTT.

This chain uses TRBV21-1 with TRBJ1-1. TRBV21-1 is an annotated pseudogene. CDR3 length: 11 amino acids. As DNA, the CDR3 is TGTGCCGTCCGGGGCTACACTGAAGCTTTCTTT. Its protein is CAVRGYTEAFF.

Note on this clone: One end of the junction fails to match germline, which may point to a read error. The chain couples TRBV7-7 to TRBJ2-5, with D unclear. The CDR3 consists of 15 residues. The germline V gene encodes CDR1 SSHAT and CDR2 FNYEAQ (reference sequence). The CDR3 bases are TGTGCTAGCAGCCATATCCCCCTGGGCCAAGAGACCCAGTACTTC. Protein product: CASSHIPLGQETQYF.

The rearrangement links TRBV2 to TRBJ1-1, with D uncertain. Per the germline V gene, CDR1 is SNHLY and CDR2 is FYNNEI. The CDR3 loop spans 14 amino acids. The V and J ends lost 8 bases and 2 bases respectively, with 15 bases between them. CDR3 in amino acids: CASAQGHYNTEAFF. CDR3 in DNA: TGTGCCAGCGCGCAAGGGCACTACAACACTGAAGCTTTCTTT.